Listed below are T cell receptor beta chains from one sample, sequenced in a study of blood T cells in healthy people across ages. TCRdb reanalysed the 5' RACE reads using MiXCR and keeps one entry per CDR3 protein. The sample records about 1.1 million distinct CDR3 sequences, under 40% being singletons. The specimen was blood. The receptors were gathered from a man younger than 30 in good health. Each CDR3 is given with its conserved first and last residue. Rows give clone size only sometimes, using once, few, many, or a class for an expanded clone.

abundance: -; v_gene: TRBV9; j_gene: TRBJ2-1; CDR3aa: CASSASPYNEQFF
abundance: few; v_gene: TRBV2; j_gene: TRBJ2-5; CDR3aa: CASSAWETQYF
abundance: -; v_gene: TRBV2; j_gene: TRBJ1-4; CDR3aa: CASSDETGPNEKLFF
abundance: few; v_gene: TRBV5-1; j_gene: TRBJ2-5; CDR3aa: CASSFFVDSQETQYF
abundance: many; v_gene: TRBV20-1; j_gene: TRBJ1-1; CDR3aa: CSASPPGAEAFF
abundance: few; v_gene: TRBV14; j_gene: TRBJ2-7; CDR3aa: CASSRGYSYEQYF
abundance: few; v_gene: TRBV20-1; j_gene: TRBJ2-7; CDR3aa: CSASDPLAYEQYF
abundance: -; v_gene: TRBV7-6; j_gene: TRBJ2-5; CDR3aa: CASSQSPFLTQYF
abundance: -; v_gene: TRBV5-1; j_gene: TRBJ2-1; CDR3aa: CASSLGVEGGSYNEQFF
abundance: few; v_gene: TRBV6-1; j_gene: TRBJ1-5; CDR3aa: CASSADREQPQHF
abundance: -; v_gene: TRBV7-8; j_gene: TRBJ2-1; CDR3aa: CASSQGHPNEQFF
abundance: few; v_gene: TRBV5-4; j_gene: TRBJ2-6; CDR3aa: CASSRGPSLNSGANVLTF
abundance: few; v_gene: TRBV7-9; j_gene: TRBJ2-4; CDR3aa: CASSSRTSGGSNIQYF
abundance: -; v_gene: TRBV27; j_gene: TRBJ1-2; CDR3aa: CASSIGANYGYTF
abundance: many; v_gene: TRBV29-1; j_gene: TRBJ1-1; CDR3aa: CSAGTANTEAFF
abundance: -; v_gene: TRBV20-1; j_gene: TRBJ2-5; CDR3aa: CSARDKFRLASSNEQYF
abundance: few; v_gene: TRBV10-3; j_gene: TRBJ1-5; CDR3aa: CAISEGGGNSNQPQHF
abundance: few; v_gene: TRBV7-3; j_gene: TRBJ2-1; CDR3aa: CASSLQVTLLVNEQFF
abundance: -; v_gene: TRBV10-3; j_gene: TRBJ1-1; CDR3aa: CAISDGRLTVWGEAFF
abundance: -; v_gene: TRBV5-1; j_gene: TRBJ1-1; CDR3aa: CASTPYGGDTEAFF
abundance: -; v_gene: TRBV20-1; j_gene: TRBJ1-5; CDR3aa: CSASGLERGNQPQHF
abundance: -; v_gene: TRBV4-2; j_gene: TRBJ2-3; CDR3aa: CASSQAYPGASTDTQYF
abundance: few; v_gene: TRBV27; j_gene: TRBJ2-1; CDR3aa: CASSLGGKHNEQFF
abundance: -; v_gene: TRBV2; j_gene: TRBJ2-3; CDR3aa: CASTAERGQGTDTQYF
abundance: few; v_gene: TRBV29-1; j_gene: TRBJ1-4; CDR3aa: CSVARPGHGEKLFF
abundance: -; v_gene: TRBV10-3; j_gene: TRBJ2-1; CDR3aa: CAIKGGGGRNEQFF
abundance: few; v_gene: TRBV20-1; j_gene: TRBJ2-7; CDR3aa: CSARDLQGASQGYEQYF
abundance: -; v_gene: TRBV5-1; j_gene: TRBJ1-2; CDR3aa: CASRGTGGDYGYAF
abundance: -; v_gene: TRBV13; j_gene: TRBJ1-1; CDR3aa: CASSLGQGGGTEAFF
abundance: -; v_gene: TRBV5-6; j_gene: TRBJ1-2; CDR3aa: CASTLRDRDYGYTF
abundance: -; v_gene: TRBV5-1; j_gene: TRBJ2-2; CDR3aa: CASSLRQEKGDTGELFF
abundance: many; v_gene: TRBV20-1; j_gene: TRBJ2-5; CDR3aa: CSASRGIQETQYF
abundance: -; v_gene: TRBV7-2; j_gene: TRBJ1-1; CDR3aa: CASSATGGFEAFF
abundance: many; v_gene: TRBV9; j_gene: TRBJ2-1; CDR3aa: CASSARLAGGNEQFF
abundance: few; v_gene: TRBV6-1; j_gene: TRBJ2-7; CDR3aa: CASSERGLDREQYF